Below are 23 T cell receptor beta chains sequenced from a single sample in a study of blood T cells in healthy people across ages. The use of a sample-barcoded 5' primer and a J-beta primer mix characterized a second PCR of roughly 6 to 11 cycles. Via MiXCR, TCRdb re-called the 5' RACE reads, giving one row per CDR3 protein. This table holds almost 1 million distinct CDR3 sequences, 45% to 60% found once. Sequencing used blood. These TCRs come from a woman aged 60-70 years in good health.

The chain couples TRBV6-2 or TRBV6-3 to TRBJ2-7, with D maybe TRBD1 (6 bases). Looked up from germline, CDR1 is MNHEY and CDR2 is SVGEGT. V shed 2 bases and J shed 5 bases, with 16 bases lying between them. The CDR3 runs 15 residues. The CDR3: CASSYGAGQLNEQYF. The CDR3 DNA follows: TGTGCCAGCAGTTACGGGGCAGGACAGCTGAACGAGCAGTACTTC.

This clonotype was recorded only once. The V and J genes are TRBV29-1 and TRBJ2-1, with 7 bases identical to TRBD2. The CDR3 covers 13 residues. Looked up from germline, CDR1 is SQVTM and CDR2 is ANQGSEA. The DNA of the CDR3 is TGCAGGGGAGGCGGGAGCGATCACAATGAGCAGTTCTTC. Amino acids: CRGGGSDHNEQFF.

The rearrangement links TRBV9 to TRBJ2-3; D uncertain. CDR3 length: 18 residues. The germline V gene has CDR1 SGDLS and CDR2 YYNGEE. With 0 bases removed from V and 1 base from J, the gap between germline ends came to 18 bases. The CDR3 region is CASSVAPADRYGTDTQYF. CDR3 DNA: TGTGCCAGCAGCGTAGCTCCGGCGGATAGATACGGCACAGATACGCAGTATTTT.

There are a few counts of this clonotype. The V gene is TRBV5-1, the J gene TRBJ2-7; no clear D. Germline V CDR1 and CDR2: SGHRS, YFSETQ. Trimming pared 4 bases from V and 2 bases from J, leaving 16 bases between. The CDR3 is made up of 15 amino acids. The CDR3 DNA reads as TGCGCCAGCAGCCTTGTGAGAGATGCGACCTACGAGCAGTACTTC. It translates to CASSLVRDATYEQYF.

The chain combines TRBV4-2 with TRBJ2-3, with unresolved D. Trimming pared 0 bases from V and 6 bases from J, leaving 13 bases between. From germline, CDR1 is LGHNA and CDR2 YNFKEQ. The CDR3 has 15 residues. CDR3 amino acids: CASSQEDAAMDTQYF. The CDR3 region has the DNA TGTGCCAGCAGCCAAGAAGACGCGGCCATGGATACGCAGTATTTT.

V usage is TRBV7-2 and J usage is TRBJ1-4; 8 bases line up with TRBD1. Germline values: CDR1 SGHTA, CDR2 FQGNSA. The CDR3 sequence is 15 residues long. V dropped 5 bases and J dropped 6; count of bases not matched to a gene: 8. CDR3 sequence: CASSGRQGSYEKLFF. The CDR3 bases are TGTGCCAGCAGCGGTCGACAGGGGAGCTATGAAAAACTGTTTTTT.

The chain has TRBV28 and TRBJ2-7, with D tentatively TRBD1 (6 bases). The CDR3 extends over 15 amino acids. Trimming cost V 4 bases and J 0 bases, with 13 bases left between them. Germline CDR1 MDHEN, CDR2 SYDVKM. The CDR3, as DNA: TGTGCCAGCAGTTCCGGACAGTTAAGCTCCTACGAGCAGTACTTC. Its translation is CASSSGQLSSYEQYF.

The chain joins TRBV4-2 to TRBJ2-1; the D is unclear. CDR1 LGHNA and CDR2 YNFKEQ come from the germline V gene. The CDR3 contains 14 residues. V lost 0 bases and J lost 4, with 7 bases in between. The CDR3 region has the DNA TGTGCCAGCAGCCAAGATGTCCCATACAATGAGCAGTTCTTC. Translated, it gives CASSQDVPYNEQFF.

This clonotype was found a few times. The rearrangement uses TRBV5-1 and TRBJ2-7; D gene unclear. The CDR3 length is 15 residues. The germline gives CDR1 SGHRS, CDR2 YFSETQ. V shed 1 base and J shed 7 bases, with 18 bases lying between them. As DNA, the CDR3 is TGCGCCAGCAGCTTGCAGTTTACACCACTGGGGGAGCAGTACTTC. This sequence encodes CASSLQFTPLGEQYF.

There are many counts of this clonotype. The chain carries TRBV7-2 and TRBJ2-2, with unresolved D. V lost 3 bases to trimming and J lost 6 bases, with 8 bases between them. The CDR3 has 13 amino acids. Germline CDR1 reads SGHTA; CDR2 reads FQGNSA. Here the CDR3 reads CASSFTQSGELFF. Here the CDR3 DNA reads TGTGCCAGCAGCTTCACACAGTCCGGGGAGCTGTTTTTT.

This clonotype occurred a few times. This chain connects TRBV12-3 or TRBV12-4 to TRBJ2-5, with TRBD2 identical over 10 bases. Trimming cost V 3 bases and J 6 bases; bases outside gene matches: 10. The CDR3 has 16 amino acids. In nucleotides, the CDR3 is TGTGCCAGCAGTTTCAGTCTAGCGGGAGTTCTAAAGACCCAGTACTTC. Residues: CASSFSLAGVLKTQYF.

The rearrangement links TRBV6-2 or TRBV6-3 to TRBJ1-2; weak D call: TRBD1 (6 bases). V was trimmed by 2 bases and J by 0 bases, leaving 13 bases between them. The germline gives CDR1 MNHEY, CDR2 SVGEGT. The CDR3 has 16 amino acids. The CDR3 sequence: CASSYRTARTNYGYTF. The CDR3 DNA sequence: TGTGCCAGCAGTTACAGGACAGCTCGTACTAACTATGGCTACACCTTC.

Note on this clonotype: The junction does not match germline at one end; this may be a read error. This rearrangement joins TRBV6-1 to TRBJ2-7, with a weak D call TRBD2 (7 bases). The germline V gene encodes CDR1 MNHNS and CDR2 SASEGT. The CDR3 consists of 14 residues. The CDR3 loop is CAGSEGGDNYEQYF. As DNA, the CDR3 is TGTGCCGGCAGTGAAGGGGGGGACAACTACGAGCAGTACTTC.

As to this clonotype: The junction shows a germline mismatch at one end, possibly a read error. This chain connects TRBV7-8 to TRBJ2-7; D perhaps matches TRBD1 (6 bases). CDR3 length equals 12 residues. Germline assignment: CDR1 SGHVS and CDR2 FQNEAQ. CDR3 sequence: CPSEGGDYEQYF. CDR3 bases: TGTCCCAGCGAAGGGGGTGACTACGAGCAGTACTTC.

A few counts support this clonotype. The rearrangement joins TRBV7-9 to TRBJ2-1, with unresolved D. The CDR3 is 13 amino acids. V lost 1 base and J lost 8, with 9 bases in between. From germline, CDR1 is SEHNR and CDR2 FQNEAQ (reference sequence). The DNA of the CDR3 is TGTGCCAGCAGCTTAGTAGGTGCATATGAGCAGTTCTTC. Translation: CASSLVGAYEQFF.

About this clonotype itself: At one boundary the junction diverges from the germline segment, which might be a read error. V and J are TRBV20-1 and TRBJ2-5, with D uncertain. The CDR3 covers 11 residues. Germline V gene lookup returns CDR1 DFQATT and CDR2 SNEGSKA (reference sequence). This CDR3 reads CGAIGTGTQYF. CDR3 sequence (DNA): TGTGGTGCTATAGGCACGGGGACCCAGTACTTC.

This clonotype was observed a handful of times. The CDR3 reads CSAIWSGRADTQYF. DNA of the CDR3: TGCAGTGCAATATGGTCGGGGAGGGCGGATACGCAGTATTTT. The chain links TRBV20-1 to TRBJ2-3; the match to TRBD2 covers 7 bases. CDR3 length: 14 residues. Germline V gene data show CDR1 as DFQATT and CDR2 as SNEGSKA (reference sequence). J gave up 6 bases and V 6 bases, and 12 bases lay outside the gene matches.

This clonotype was seen a few times. The chain employs TRBV4-2 and TRBJ2-7; 8 bases map to TRBD2. Germline V gives CDR1 LGHNA, CDR2 YNFKEQ. The CDR3 runs to 16 residues. V lost 0 bases, J lost 7 bases, and 11 bases stayed unmatched. CDR3 in amino acids: CASSQDRTTSEGEQYF. The DNA for the CDR3 is TGTGCCAGCAGCCAAGATAGGACGACTAGCGAGGGTGAGCAGTACTTC.

The sample holds a few counts of this clonotype. V and J are TRBV3-1 and TRBJ1-6; 9 nucleotides match TRBD1. This CDR3 is built from 17 residues. Germline V gene sequence: CDR1 LGHDT, CDR2 YNNKEL (reference sequence). The ends lost 6 bases at V and 7 bases at J; junction bases unmatched: 13. The CDR3 spells CASRATGTGTGNSPLHF. The CDR3 nucleotides read TGTGCCAGCAGAGCAACCGGGACAGGGACGGGGAATTCACCCCTCCACTTT.

The CDR3 is CASSRSGRNADTQYF. The CDR3 DNA is TGTGCCAGTAGTAGATCGGGACGCAATGCGGATACGCAGTATTTT. V and J are TRBV19 and TRBJ2-3; D is perhaps TRBD1 or TRBD2 (5 bases each). V lost 4 bases, J lost 6 bases, and 17 bases lay in between. The length of the CDR3 is 15 residues. CDR1 and CDR2 (germline): LNHDA, SQIVND (reference sequence).

This clonotype was counted between two and nine times. The rearrangement links TRBV29-1 to TRBJ2-5; maybe TRBD1 (5 bases). The germline V gene encodes CDR1 SQVTM and CDR2 ANQGSEA. The CDR3 runs 14 residues. V was cut by 0 bases and J by 6 bases, with 14 bases left in between. The chain's CDR3 is CSVEDRAGPKTQYF. The CDR3 DNA sequence: TGCAGCGTTGAAGATAGGGCAGGGCCTAAGACCCAGTACTTC.

This clonotype was detected a few times. The gene calls are TRBV6-2 or TRBV6-3 and TRBJ1-5, with 11 bases fitting TRBD1. The J segment lost 7 bases and the V segment lost 6 bases, leaving 5 bases of the junction unmatched. The length of the CDR3 is 14 residues. Germline CDR1 is MNHEY and CDR2 is SVGEGT. In DNA form, the CDR3 reads TGTGCCAGCAGAACCGGGACAGGGGGACAGCCCCAGCATTTT. It yields the protein CASRTGTGGQPQHF.

This rearrangement joins TRBV7-2 to TRBJ2-3; 12 bases line up with TRBD2. Germline assignment: CDR1 SGHTA and CDR2 FQGNSA. CDR3 length equals 17 residues. The V segment lost 3 bases and the J segment 4 bases; nucleotides outside the gene matches: 8. The CDR3 nucleotides are TGTGCCAGCAGCTTCGGCCAGACTAGCGGGAGCCCAGATACGCAGTATTTT. This codes for CASSFGQTSGSPDTQYF.